The 29 T cell receptor beta chains presented below share a single source sample, sequenced in a study of blood T cell repertoires in COVID-19. The data were produced by immunoSEQ multiplex PCR, yet TCRdb's version contains in-frame clones alone and is incomplete. In the table there are just under 150,000 clones, around nine tenths of which are singletons. The sequenced sample was peripheral blood. The receptors shown here come from a woman in her 50s with active or convalescent COVID-19.

This clone was recorded once. This sequence joins TRBV6-2 or TRBV6-3 and TRBJ2-7, with D tentatively TRBD1 (7 bases). Trimming took 2 bases from V and 2 from J, leaving 13 bases between them. The CDR3 contains 15 residues. Looked up from germline, CDR1 is MNHEY and CDR2 is SVGEGT. DNA for the CDR3: TGTGCCAGCAGTTACAGGCGGGACAGCCCCTACGAGCAGTACTTC. This codes for CASSYRRDSPYEQYF.

This clone was seen just once. This chain links TRBV28 with TRBJ1-5; D possibly corresponds to TRBD1 (6 bases). With 6 bases removed from V and 3 bases from J, the gap between germline ends came to 18 bases. Per germline, CDR1 MDHEN and CDR2 SYDVKM. The CDR3 runs to 16 residues. CDR3 DNA: TGTGCCAGCAGCCGGACAGCCCGGCTTTCCAATCAGCCCCAGCATTTT. It codes for CASSRTARLSNQPQHF.

The chain couples TRBV27 to TRBJ1-5; D ambiguous. V was trimmed by 11 bases and J by 5 bases, leaving 10 bases between them. The germline V gene has CDR1 MNHEY and CDR2 SMNVEV (reference sequence). The CDR3 contains 11 residues. The CDR3, as DNA: TGTGCCTCAGGAACGTATCAGCCCCAGCATTTT. Protein product: CASGTYQPQHF.

This chain joins TRBV11-2 and TRBJ1-1; D may be TRBD1 (5 bases). Trimming took 1 base from V and 12 from J, leaving 18 bases between them. The CDR3 is 14 residues long. Germline assignment: CDR1 SGHAT and CDR2 FQNNGV. The CDR3 region is CASSLASTAPETFF. The CDR3 DNA sequence: TGTGCCAGCAGCTTAGCCTCGACAGCTCCGGAGACTTTCTTT.

The chain joins TRBV7-9 to TRBJ1-5; 7 nucleotides match TRBD1. The germline CDR1 and CDR2 sequences are SEHNR and FQNEAQ (reference sequence). The length of the CDR3 is 14 residues. J gave up 6 bases and V 0 bases, and 2 bases lay outside the gene matches. Written as DNA, the CDR3 is TGTGCCAGCAGCTTAGCAGGGGGCGGTCAGCCCCAGCATTTT. Residues: CASSLAGGGQPQHF. Full variable domain (outside the CDR3, taken from reference TRBV7-9 and TRBJ1-5): DTGVSQNPRHKITKRGQNVTFRCDPISEHNRLYWYRQTLGQGPEFLTYFQNEAQLEKSRLLSDRFSAERPKGSFSTLEIQRTEQGDSAMYLCASSLAGGGQPQHFGDGTRLSIL.

The chain couples TRBV6-2 or TRBV6-3 to TRBJ1-3; TRBD1 is a possible D gene (6 bases). Trimming pared 6 bases from V and 7 bases from J, leaving 16 bases between. The CDR3 is made up of 14 amino acids. CDR1 is MNHEY, CDR2 SVGEGT, per germline. CDR3 sequence reads: CASSHRDTANTIYF. DNA of the CDR3: TGTGCCAGCAGCCACAGGGACACGGCGAACACCATATATTTT.

The genes are TRBV27 and TRBJ1-5; 8 nucleotides match TRBD1. This CDR3 contains 12 residues. With 3 bases clipped from V and 14 bases from J, the junction kept 6 bases outside the gene matches. Germline loops: CDR1 MNHEY, CDR2 SMNVEV (reference sequence). The CDR3 spells CASSFSGGSEHF. Written as DNA, the CDR3 is TGTGCCAGCAGTTTCTCAGGGGGCTCGGAGCATTTT.

The gene calls are TRBV9 and TRBJ2-1; 15 bases align to TRBD2. V lost 4 bases and J lost 0; bases outside the gene matches: 8. The germline V gene has CDR1 SGDLS and CDR2 YYNGEE. The CDR3 covers 19 residues. The CDR3 region has the DNA TGTGCCAGCAGCCCCGGACTAGCGGGAGGGGTAAGCTCCTACAATGAGCAGTTCTTC. Translation gives CASSPGLAGGVSSYNEQFF. The full variable domain, completed using reference TRBV9 and TRBJ2-1, is DSGVTQTPKHLITATGQRVTLRCSPRSGDLSVYWYQQSLDQGLQFLIQYYNGEERAKGNILERFSAQQFPDLHSELNLSSLELGDSALYFCASSPGLAGGVSSYNEQFFGPGTRLTVL.

The chain uses TRBV7-2 and TRBJ1-1, with 9 positions matching TRBD1. The CDR3 covers 17 residues. Germline V gene lookup returns CDR1 SGHTA and CDR2 FQGNSA. J gave up 4 bases and V 2 bases, and 11 bases lay outside the gene matches. The CDR3 DNA follows: TGTGCCAGCAGCTTAACGGGACAGGGCCTACGCGTCACTGAAGCTTTCTTT. Its translation is CASSLTGQGLRVTEAFF.

In its sample, this clone was seen once. The genes are TRBV30 and TRBJ1-1, with D perhaps TRBD1 (6 bases). Trimming took 5 bases from V and 4 from J, leaving 26 bases between them. The V gene's germline CDR1 is GTSNPN and CDR2 SVGIG (reference sequence). The CDR3 is 17 residues long. CDR3 DNA: TGTGCCTGGGGTCTACCCTTAATACAGGGTGGTGCCACTGAAGCTTTCTTT. Translation gives CAWGLPLIQGGATEAFF.

The rearrangement joins TRBV5-1 to TRBJ1-3; TRBD1 might be the D (6 bases). The CDR3 is 15 amino acids. CDR1 and CDR2 (germline): SGHRS, YFSETQ. V lost 4 bases and J 0 bases, leaving 11 bases between the germline ends. Written as DNA, the CDR3 is TGCGCCAGCAGCATGGACAGTTCCTCTGGAAACACCATATATTTT. The encoded protein is CASSMDSSSGNTIYF.

This clone occurred once. The chain employs TRBV12-3 or TRBV12-4 and TRBJ2-7; a possible D gene is TRBD2 (5 bases). CDR3 length: 13 amino acids. Trimming took off 6 bases at V and 0 bases at J, with 9 bases between the two ends. The CDR3 DNA reads as TGTGCCAGCAGAAAGACTAACTCCTACGAGCAGTACTTC. Protein: CASRKTNSYEQYF.

The CDR3 DNA follows: TGTGCCAGCAGTGTGGGCCTGGGTCAGCCCCAGCATTTT. Its protein is CASSVGLGQPQHF. This rearrangement joins TRBV25-1 to TRBJ1-5, with unresolved D. CDR3 length: 13 residues. V was clipped by 4 bases and J by 6 bases, with 10 bases between them. Germline CDR1 is MGHDK and CDR2 is SYGVNS.

The chain combines TRBV7-9 with TRBJ2-3, with D unclear. CDR3 length: 13 residues. V was clipped by 1 base and J by 4 bases, with 6 bases between them. From germline, CDR1 is SEHNR and CDR2 FQNEAQ (reference sequence). DNA of the CDR3: TGTGCCAGCAGCTTAGAGAGTTCAGATACGCAGTATTTT. It encodes CASSLESSDTQYF.

The chain combines TRBV5-5 with TRBJ2-2; D might be TRBD1 (6 bases). With 5 bases removed from V and 5 bases from J, the gap between germline ends came to 13 bases. The germline CDR1 and CDR2 sequences are SGHKS and YYEKEE (reference sequence). The CDR3 consists of 14 residues. DNA of the CDR3: TGTGCCAGCAGTGCTCAGGGGTTAACCGGGGAGCTGTTTTTT. This translates into CASSAQGLTGELFF.

This chain connects TRBV3-1 (or the pseudogene TRBV3-2) to TRBJ2-5, with 12 bases that match TRBD2. In germline, CDR1 is LGHDT, CDR2 YNNKEL (reference sequence). The CDR3 is 16 amino acids. The J segment lost 5 bases and the V segment lost 0 bases, leaving 4 bases of the junction unmatched. The CDR3 region is CASSQDTLAGGETQYF. CDR3 in DNA: TGTGCCAGCAGCCAAGATACCCTAGCGGGGGGGGAGACCCAGTACTTC.

The chain joins TRBV2 to TRBJ2-2; 9 nucleotides agree with TRBD2. J was trimmed by 1 base and V by 5 bases; bases with no gene match: 5. The CDR3 length is 16 residues. Germline V gene lookup returns CDR1 SNHLY and CDR2 FYNNEI. The CDR3 here is CASSPFSGGNTGELFF. The CDR3 nucleotides are TGTGCCAGCAGTCCTTTTAGCGGGGGGAACACCGGGGAGCTGTTTTTT.

The V gene is TRBV19, the J gene TRBJ2-1; weak D call: TRBD1 (5 bases). CDR1 LNHDA and CDR2 SQIVND come from the germline V gene (reference sequence). The CDR3 is 17 amino acids. The ends were cut back, 7 bases at V and 0 bases at J, with 19 bases in the middle. The CDR3 sequence is CASKGVIGASSYNEQFF. The CDR3 DNA is TGTGCCAGTAAGGGCGTTATAGGGGCGAGCTCCTACAATGAGCAGTTCTTC. Full variable domain (missing parts from reference TRBV19 and TRBJ2-1): DGGITQSPKYLFRKEGQNVTLSCEQNLNHDAMYWYRQDPGQGLRLIYYSQIVNDFQKGDIAEGYSVSREKKESFPLTVTSAQKNPTAFYLCASKGVIGASSYNEQFFGPGTRLTVL.

The rearrangement uses TRBV6-6 and TRBJ1-5; the D gene is possibly TRBD1 (5 bases). Looked up from germline, CDR1 is MNHNY and CDR2 is SVGAGI (reference sequence). V lost 4 bases and J lost 7, with 17 bases in between. The length of the CDR3 is 15 residues. CDR3 amino acids: CASSSTQGRGQPQHF. Here the CDR3 DNA reads TGTGCCAGCAGTTCGACCCAGGGCCGCGGACAGCCCCAGCATTTT.

This sequence joins TRBV7-6 and TRBJ1-4; TRBD1 matches 8 bases. V trimming: 5 bases; J trimming: 0 bases; junction bases outside the gene matches: 11. Germline CDR1 SGHVS, CDR2 FNYEAQ. The CDR3 contains 18 residues. CDR3: CASSPRTGRDTTNEKLFF. The CDR3, as DNA: TGTGCCAGCAGCCCCCGGACAGGGCGGGATACAACTAATGAAAAACTGTTTTTT.

The chain joins TRBV28 to TRBJ1-4; D is unresolved. Trimming pared 9 bases from V and 0 bases from J, leaving 20 bases between. The V gene's germline CDR1 is MDHEN and CDR2 SYDVKM. CDR3 length: 17 residues. CDR3 loop: CASSRLGIGTTNEKLFF. The CDR3, as DNA: TGTGCCAGTTCCCGGCTGGGCATCGGTACAACTAATGAAAAACTGTTTTTT.

The chain combines TRBV18 with TRBJ1-1; 9 positions agree with TRBD1. Trimming cost V 3 bases and J 6 bases; bases outside gene matches: 8. Germline values: CDR1 KGHSH, CDR2 LQKENI. This CDR3 is built from 15 residues. CDR3 DNA: TGTGCCAGCTCACCTTACCGGGACAGGGAATCTGAAGCTTTCTTT. It yields the protein CASSPYRDRESEAFF.

The chain has TRBV7-3 and TRBJ2-5, with a tentative D call TRBD2 (6 bases). There are 13 residues in the CDR3. CDR1 and CDR2 from the germline V gene are SGHTA and FQGTGA. Trimming removed 5 bases from V and 2 bases from J, with 9 bases in between. The DNA of the CDR3 is TGTGCCAGCAGCCGGGGACTGCAAGAGACCCAGTACTTC. It translates to CASSRGLQETQYF.

This clone appeared once. The chain employs TRBV19 and TRBJ1-1; D is uncertain. CDR3 length equals 14 residues. Looked up from germline, CDR1 is LNHDA and CDR2 is SQIVND (reference sequence). Trimming removed 4 bases from V and 1 base from J, with 10 bases in between. The CDR3 protein is CASSRAGKNTEAFF. CDR3 sequence (DNA): TGTGCCAGTAGTAGGGCAGGAAAGAACACTGAAGCTTTCTTT.

CDR3 region: CASSEGTGGLGEQFF. The CDR3 DNA follows: TGTGCCAGCAGTGAGGGGACGGGAGGGCTGGGTGAGCAGTTCTTC. The rearrangement uses TRBV6-6 and TRBJ2-1; 8 nucleotides agree with TRBD2. Germline V gene sequence: CDR1 MNHNY, CDR2 SVGAGI (reference sequence). The CDR3 loop spans 15 amino acids. The V segment lost 5 bases and the J segment 9 bases; nucleotides outside the gene matches: 12.

The chain employs TRBV2 and TRBJ2-7, with TRBD1 identical over 7 bases. The germline CDR1 and CDR2 sequences are SNHLY and FYNNEI. V lost 8 bases, J lost 1 base, and 8 bases stayed unmatched. The CDR3 consists of 14 residues. The CDR3 DNA sequence: TGTGCCAGCGGTAAGGGACAGCTTTCCTACGAGCAGTACTTC. Amino acid sequence: CASGKGQLSYEQYF.

This rearrangement joins TRBV6-2 or TRBV6-3 to TRBJ2-7; 8 bases agree with TRBD2. Germline CDR1 is MNHEY and CDR2 is SVGEGT. The CDR3 spans 12 residues. The junction had 2 bases not matched to a gene; V was cut back by 5 bases and J by 5 bases. CDR3 protein: CASSRGGNEQYF. The CDR3 nucleotides are TGTGCCAGCAGTCGGGGGGGGAACGAGCAGTACTTC.

The chain couples TRBV5-6 to TRBJ1-3, with 9 bases identical to TRBD1. The germline gives CDR1 SGHDT, CDR2 YYEEEE. This CDR3 comprises 16 residues. V dropped 0 bases and J dropped 3; count of bases not matched to a gene: 4. CDR3 loop: CASSLVQGASGNTIYF. The CDR3 DNA sequence: TGTGCCAGCAGCTTGGTACAGGGGGCGAGTGGAAACACCATATATTTT.

The chain has TRBV20-1 and TRBJ2-2; D uncertain. CDR1 DFQATT and CDR2 SNEGSKA come from the germline V gene (reference sequence). The CDR3 spans 11 residues. Trimming took 5 bases from V and 5 from J, leaving 6 bases between them. This CDR3 reads CSAPSTGELFF. CDR3 DNA sequence: TGCAGTGCTCCCTCGACCGGGGAGCTGTTTTTT.